This TCR beta chain was identified in a study of T-cell reconstitution after alpha-beta-depleted transplantation in children. Unique molecular identifiers were used in preparing the TCRbeta library. Each CDR3 protein gets one entry after TCRdb re-called the PCR reads with MiXCR. The sample includes a few hundred thousand distinct CDR3 sequences, 10% to 15% of them seen just once. Worth noting for this clonotype: The antigen remains unidentified.

Findings and caveats of the study: Newly made T cells mostly supplied T-cell counts and diversity one year after transplant.

This material consisted of PBMCs, mostly from graft donor cells, taken 360 days after TCRalphabeta/CD19-depleted stem cell transplant. The clonotype was recovered from a male patient under 18 who had a stem cell transplant for acute myeloid leukemia, so the T cells may come from the graft donor.

CDR3 loop: CASSLNGAGYTF. The CDR3 nucleotides read TGTGCCAGCAGCTTAAACGGTGCCGGCTACACCTTC. This chain uses TRBV7-2 with TRBJ1-2; D is unresolved. Trimming took off 2 bases at V and 8 bases at J, with 9 bases between the two ends. The CDR3 loop spans 12 amino acids. Germline CDR1 SGHTA, CDR2 FQGNSA.